This T cell receptor (beta chain) was captured in a study of T cell changes during pregnancy in multiple sclerosis (dated by TCRdb to between 2018 and 2021). With regard to the full study: The study looked at changes in the T cell repertoire across pregnancy in women with multiple sclerosis.

As for this clone: Its antigen is still unknown. Compared with germline, one end of the junction differs, possibly owing to a read error.

Sequences KGHSH (CDR1) and LQKENI (CDR2) are obtained from the germline V gene. Measured from the cysteine to the phenylalanine, the CDR3 is 13 residues long. Only the CDR3 DNA stays, 39 bases, in frame from base 1. Library method: the immunoSEQ multiplex PCR assay. TCRdb provides this immuneACCESS table in a form limited to in-frame rearrangements. Some clones are lacking; in checked studies, under half of them reflect an unresolved V gene, and why the rest are absent is not known. The sample records approximately 93,000 clones, around 93% of which are singletons. The leading ten clones occupy under 2% of the sample.

This TCR was sampled from a female donor in good health, enrolled as a control in a pregnancy study. Here the sequenced sample was peripheral blood, taken in the first trimester of pregnancy. The chain uses TRBV18 and TRBJ1-1, and TRBD1 may be the D gene, going by 6 matching bases. The CDR3 amino acid sequence is: CASSPQGNAEAFF. The nucleotides are TGTGCCAGCTCACCGCAGGGGAACGCTGAAGCTTTCTTT.